Listed below are T cell receptor beta chains from one sample, sequenced in a study of immune cell composition in non-small cell lung cancer. Assay: immunoSEQ multiplex PCR; the TCRdb copy retains only in-frame clones and omits some. This sample yields some 3,500 clones, of which under 80% are seen a single time; around a tenth belongs to the top ten. The sequencing sample was made of non-adjacent lung tissue. Receptors were obtained from a human donor with non-small cell lung cancer. Each CDR3 is given with its conserved first and last residue. The order of the fields is J gene, V gene, D gene, clone size, CDR3 DNA, CDR3 protein. The D gene is left open where the match is weak. Clone size is not always given. Where it is, it says once, few, many or a class for expanded clones.

J gene: TRBJ2-1; V gene: TRBV11-1; D gene: TRBD1; clone size: .; CDR3 DNA: TGTGCCAGCAGCCCCACAGGGGTAAGGGGCGATGAGCAGTTCTTC; CDR3 protein: CASSPTGVRGDEQFF
J gene: TRBJ1-3; V gene: TRBV19; D gene: .; clone size: .; CDR3 DNA: TGTGCCAGTAGTTCGACCCGCGGGGACACCATATATTTT; CDR3 protein: CASSSTRGDTIYF
J gene: TRBJ1-5; V gene: TRBV11-3; D gene: TRBD1; clone size: .; CDR3 DNA: TGTGCCAGCAGCCTAGGCGGGACAGTGAATCAGCCCCAGCATTTT; CDR3 protein: CASSLGGTVNQPQHF
J gene: TRBJ2-1; V gene: TRBV11-2; D gene: .; clone size: .; CDR3 DNA: TGTGCCAGCAGCTTAGGGTCTGGTCAGGATGAGCAGTTCTTC; CDR3 protein: CASSLGSGQDEQFF
J gene: TRBJ2-7; V gene: TRBV5-1; D gene: TRBD2; clone size: .; CDR3 DNA: TGCGCCAGCAGCTTGCCGACTAGCGGAGTCGACGAGCAGTACTTC; CDR3 protein: CASSLPTSGVDEQYF
J gene: TRBJ2-7; V gene: TRBV7-2; D gene: TRBD2; clone size: .; CDR3 DNA: TGTGCCAGCAGCTTAGCGCGTGGACTAGCTGGCGAGCAGTACTTC; CDR3 protein: CASSLARGLAGEQYF
J gene: TRBJ2-1; V gene: TRBV5-1; D gene: .; clone size: .; CDR3 DNA: TGCGCCAGCAGCCGGGACTCTTACAATGAGCAGTTCTTC; CDR3 protein: CASSRDSYNEQFF
J gene: TRBJ2-1; V gene: TRBV7-2; D gene: .; clone size: .; CDR3 DNA: TGTGCCAGCAGCTTAAACACCCTCAATGAGCAGTTCTTC; CDR3 protein: CASSLNTLNEQFF
J gene: TRBJ1-2; V gene: TRBV9; D gene: .; clone size: .; CDR3 DNA: TGTGCCAGCAGCGTAGTAAGAAAGCCCCGGGATGGCTACACCTTC; CDR3 protein: CASSVVRKPRDGYTF
J gene: TRBJ2-3; V gene: TRBV4-2; D gene: TRBD1; clone size: few; CDR3 DNA: TGTGCCAGCAGCCAAGAGGGACAGCCGACGGATACGCAGTATTTT; CDR3 protein: CASSQEGQPTDTQYF
J gene: TRBJ1-1; V gene: TRBV19; D gene: TRBD1; clone size: .; CDR3 DNA: TGTGCCAGTAGTACAACAGGGGTCCTCGATGAAGCTTTCTTT; CDR3 protein: CASSTTGVLDEAFF